This T cell receptor (beta chain) was identified during a study of CXCR3-negative and CXCR3-positive naive CD8 T cells. Study outcomes and limitations: Comparably high diversity was seen in both naive subsets, and much lower diversity in memory CD8+ cells. Comparison of naive cells showed more hydrophobic TRB CDR3s in CXCR3-positive than in CXCR3-negative naive cells.

UMI labels and 5' RACE were used to prepare the TRB cDNA libraries. TCRdb reanalyzed the 5' RACE reads, giving one entry per CDR3 protein sequence and no DNA. This table lists about 98,000 distinct CDR3 sequences. As to this clonotype: Antigen unknown.

The CDR3 has 16 residues. Germline V gene sequence: CDR1 SGDLS, CDR2 YYNGEE. The origin of this receptor is a human donor in good health. Some clones in this sample may be carry-over from other donors' samples. The chain combines TRBV9 with TRBJ2-3; the TCRdb D gene call, TRBD2, has no DNA to confirm it. Sequenced material: naive CXCR3+ CD8+ T cells from blood. Subset specified: CD45RO-CCR7+CD27+CD95- naive CD8+ T cells expressing CXCR3 (TNR3+). Here the CDR3 reads CASSVASGGALDTQYF.